Listed here are 21 T cell receptor beta chains from one sample, sequenced in a study of blood T cell repertoires in COVID-19. Clones were read by immunoSEQ multiplex PCR, and TCRdb kept only the in-frame ones, dropping some. The sample lists around 380,000 clones; over 65% were seen once. The specimen sequenced was peripheral blood. The source of these receptors is a human donor with acute or convalescent COVID-19. The donor label of this sample is uncertain.

The J gene is TRBJ1-5, the V gene TRBV6-5; the D gene is possibly TRBD1 (5 bases). CDR3 size: 14 residues. V shed 6 bases and J shed 9 bases, with 18 bases lying between them. Germline CDR1 MNHEY, CDR2 SVGAGI. In nucleotides, the CDR3 is TGTGCCAGCAGGAGACTGGACATTCCCGTGCCCCAGCATTTT. Amino acids: CASRRLDIPVPQHF.

This clone appeared once. This sequence joins TRBV11-2 and TRBJ2-7, with 8 bases matching TRBD1. J gave up 5 bases and V 0 bases, and 6 bases lay outside the gene matches. This CDR3 region has 15 residues. From germline, CDR1 is SGHAT and CDR2 FQNNGV. This chain's CDR3 is CASSLEAGGFHEQYF. The CDR3 DNA follows: TGTGCCAGCAGCTTAGAAGCAGGGGGCTTTCACGAGCAGTACTTC.

This clone was picked up a small number of times. The chain is built from TRBV6-6 and TRBJ2-1, with 10 positions matching TRBD2. This CDR3 spans 15 amino acids. CDR1 is MNHNY, CDR2 SVGAGI, per germline (reference sequence). V lost 5 bases and J lost 7; bases outside the gene matches: 8. CDR3 DNA sequence: TGTGCCAGCAGTCCGAGCGGGAGGGCCGCGAATGAGCAGTTCTTC. It codes for CASSPSGRAANEQFF.

The chain recombines TRBV24-1 with TRBJ1-1; a weak D match, TRBD1 (5 bases). Germline-derived CDR1 and CDR2 are KGHDR and SFDVKD. The CDR3 is 16 amino acids. V was pared by 4 bases and J by 4 bases, with 18 bases between. CDR3 nucleotides: TGTGCCACCAGTGAACGGACAAAGGGTCTCGGCACTGAAGCTTTCTTT. It yields the protein CATSERTKGLGTEAFF.

The J gene is TRBJ1-1, the V gene TRBV24-1, with D perhaps matching TRBD1 (5 bases). CDR1 is KGHDR and CDR2 is SFDVKD in the germline V gene. Trimming cost V 3 bases and J 2 bases, with 9 bases left between them. There are 14 residues in the CDR3. The CDR3 loop is CATSDGGGNTEAFF. For the CDR3, the DNA is TGTGCCACCAGTGATGGCGGGGGAAACACTGAAGCTTTCTTT.

This clone was picked up many times. V usage is TRBV6-5 and J usage is TRBJ1-1; unclear D gene. V was clipped by 6 bases and J by 7 bases, with 18 bases between them. This CDR3 spans 14 amino acids. Looked up from germline, CDR1 is MNHEY and CDR2 is SVGAGI. CDR3 sequence: CASSPREKRYEAFF. CDR3 DNA: TGTGCCAGCAGCCCCCGGGAGAAGAGATATGAAGCTTTCTTT.

J is TRBJ1-1 and V is TRBV30; 7 nucleotides line up with TRBD1. Losses at the gene ends were 5 bases for V and 1 base for J; bases not matched to a gene: 10. CDR3 length: 15 amino acids. Germline values: CDR1 GTSNPN, CDR2 SVGIG (reference sequence). CDR3 DNA sequence: TGTGCCTGGTCAACCAAGGGACAGAAGAACACTGAAGCTTTCTTT. This codes for CAWSTKGQKNTEAFF.

The chain carries TRBV28 and TRBJ1-2; D is undetermined. V dropped 4 bases and J dropped 7 bases, with 7 bases sitting between them. The CDR3 runs to 11 residues. Germline CDR1 is MDHEN and CDR2 is SYDVKM. The CDR3 sequence is CASSSFLGYTF. The DNA of the CDR3 is TGTGCCAGCAGTTCCTTCCTTGGCTACACCTTC.

This clone has only a few counts. The CDR3 bases are TGTGCCATCAGTGAACTAGCGGGAGGGTTTCATGAGCAGTTCTTC. Translated: CAISELAGGFHEQFF. The chain combines TRBV10-3 with TRBJ2-1; 13 positions agree with TRBD2. CDR3 size: 15 residues. The ends lost 3 bases at V and 8 bases at J; junction bases unmatched: 4. Germline V gene lookup returns CDR1 ENHRY and CDR2 SYGVKD.

The chain's CDR3 is CASSLVRDRGRTF. The DNA for the CDR3 is TGTGCCAGCAGCTTAGTCCGTGACAGAGGCCGGACCTTC. This rearrangement joins TRBV11-2 to TRBJ1-2; D is perhaps TRBD1 (5 bases). CDR3 size: 13 residues. Germline values: CDR1 SGHAT, CDR2 FQNNGV. V dropped 1 base and J dropped 14 bases, with 17 bases sitting between them.

This sequence joins TRBV5-1 and TRBJ1-4; D uncertain. Looked up from germline, CDR1 is SGHRS and CDR2 is YFSETQ. V was cut by 4 bases and J by 10 bases, with 11 bases left in between. The CDR3 length is 12 residues. The CDR3 DNA reads as TGCGCCAGCAGCCCTGGGGAGGGAAAACTGTTTTTT. This translates into CASSPGEGKLFF.

The J gene is TRBJ1-1, the V gene TRBV9; a weak D match, TRBD1 (6 bases). Looked up from germline, CDR1 is SGDLS and CDR2 is YYNGEE. Trimming shortened V by 4 bases and J by 5 bases, and 12 bases separated the two germline ends. CDR3 length: 13 amino acids. The CDR3 spells CASSYIGGTEAFF. The CDR3 DNA follows: TGTGCCAGCAGCTACATAGGGGGAACTGAAGCTTTCTTT.

The sample holds a few counts of this clone. The CDR3 nucleotides read TGTGCCAGCAGCGCAACTAGGAAAGGTATCGGTGAGCAGTTCTTC. The encoded protein is CASSATRKGIGEQFF. This chain joins TRBV7-2 and TRBJ2-1; TRBD2 might be the D (5 bases). V was shortened by 5 bases and J by 9 bases, with 20 bases between the two germline ends. Germline V lookup: CDR1 SGHTA, CDR2 FQGNSA. The CDR3 runs 15 residues. Based on the CDR3 plus reference TRBV7-2 and TRBJ2-1, the full variable domain is GAGVSQSPSNKVTEKGKDVELRCDPISGHTALYWYRQSLGQGLEFLIYFQGNSAPDKSGLPSDRFSAERTGGSVSTLTIQRTQQEDSAVYLCASSATRKGIGEQFFGPGTRLTVL.

This clone was found once. J is TRBJ2-7 and V is TRBV5-1, with D maybe TRBD2 (5 bases). Trimming shortened V by 5 bases and J by 8 bases, and 14 bases separated the two germline ends. In germline, CDR1 is SGHRS, CDR2 YFSETQ. CDR3 length: 12 amino acids. CDR3 DNA sequence: TGCGCCAGCAGTCTAGAAGGGAGCAAGCAGTACTTC. It specifies CASSLEGSKQYF.

This clone was seen just once. The rearrangement joins TRBV2 to TRBJ2-1; 8 bases fit TRBD2. The V segment lost 1 base and the J segment 6 bases; nucleotides outside the gene matches: 11. Germline values: CDR1 SNHLY, CDR2 FYNNEI. CDR3 size: 17 residues. CDR3 sequence: CASSEGWGTSISNEQFF. The CDR3, as DNA: TGTGCCAGCAGTGAAGGTTGGGGGACTAGTATAAGCAATGAGCAGTTCTTC. Using reference TRBV2 and TRBJ2-1 for the parts outside the CDR3, the full variable domain is EPEVTQTPSHQVTQMGQEVILRCVPISNHLYFYWYRQILGQKVEFLVSFYNNEISEKSEIFDDQFSVERPDGSNFTLKIRSTKLEDSAMYFCASSEGWGTSISNEQFFGPGTRLTVL.

The table lists this clone with a count of one. The chain couples TRBV3-1 (or the pseudogene TRBV3-2) to TRBJ1-6; maybe TRBD1 (5 bases). The CDR3 contains 14 residues. The V and J ends lost 6 bases and 9 bases respectively, with 15 bases between them. The V gene's germline CDR1 is LGHDT and CDR2 YNNKEL (reference sequence). The CDR3 nucleotides are TGTGCCAGCAGGGGGACGGGAGACCCTTCACCCCTCCACTTT. Translating it yields CASRGTGDPSPLHF.

The chain is built from TRBV19 and TRBJ2-2, with D maybe TRBD2 (6 bases). The length of the CDR3 is 14 residues. V was shortened by 6 bases and J by 1 base, with 9 bases between the two germline ends. CDR1 and CDR2 (germline): LNHDA, SQIVND (reference sequence). CDR3 coding DNA: TGTGCCAGTAGGGCGGGGAGGAACACCGGGGAGCTGTTTTTT. Its protein is CASRAGRNTGELFF.

The J gene is TRBJ1-1, the V gene TRBV6-5, with TRBD1 matching 8 bases. Germline loops: CDR1 MNHEY, CDR2 SVGAGI. The CDR3 spans 15 residues. Trimming at V came to 5 bases and at J to 1 base, leaving 6 bases not matched to a gene. CDR3 coding DNA: TGTGCCAGCAGTCCGCAGGGGGCTGGGAACACTGAAGCTTTCTTT. Residues: CASSPQGAGNTEAFF.

The V call is TRBV5-4, the J call TRBJ1-1; a possible D gene is TRBD1 (6 bases). Germline loops: CDR1 SGHNT, CDR2 YYREEE (reference sequence). V was clipped by 2 bases and J by 4 bases, with 15 bases between them. There are 15 residues in the CDR3. As DNA, the CDR3 is TGTGCCAGCAGCTTCCCCCAGGCGGGGGCCACTGAAGCTTTCTTT. Translated, it gives CASSFPQAGATEAFF.

The V gene is TRBV28, the J gene TRBJ1-5; D gene uncertain. The germline V gene has CDR1 MDHEN and CDR2 SYDVKM. The CDR3 runs 13 residues. Between the trimmed V and J ends, which lost 6 bases and 6 bases, there was a span of 12 bases. DNA for the CDR3: TGTGCCAGCAGCCCGAACTATGTTCAGCCCCAGCATTTT. This gives the protein CASSPNYVQPQHF.

This clone was seen just once. This chain links TRBV18 with TRBJ1-2; possible D gene TRBD1, 6 bases. CDR3 length: 16 amino acids. With 3 bases removed from V and 0 bases from J, the gap between germline ends came to 14 bases. In germline, CDR1 is KGHSH, CDR2 LQKENI. The CDR3 is CASSPLDRRANYGYTF. The CDR3 DNA is TGTGCCAGCTCACCGCTTGACAGGAGAGCTAACTATGGCTACACCTTC.